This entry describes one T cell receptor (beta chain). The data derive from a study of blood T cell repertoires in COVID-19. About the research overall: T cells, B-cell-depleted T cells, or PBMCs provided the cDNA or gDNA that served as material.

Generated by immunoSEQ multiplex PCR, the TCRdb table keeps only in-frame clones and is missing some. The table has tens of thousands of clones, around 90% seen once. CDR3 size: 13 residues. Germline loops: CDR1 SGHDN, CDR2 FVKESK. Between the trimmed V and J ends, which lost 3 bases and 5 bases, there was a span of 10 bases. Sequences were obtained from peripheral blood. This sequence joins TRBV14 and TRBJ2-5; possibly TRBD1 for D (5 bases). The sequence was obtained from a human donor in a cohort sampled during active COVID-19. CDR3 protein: CASSHWGAETQYF. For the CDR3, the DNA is TGTGCCAGCAGCCACTGGGGCGCGGAGACCCAGTACTTC.